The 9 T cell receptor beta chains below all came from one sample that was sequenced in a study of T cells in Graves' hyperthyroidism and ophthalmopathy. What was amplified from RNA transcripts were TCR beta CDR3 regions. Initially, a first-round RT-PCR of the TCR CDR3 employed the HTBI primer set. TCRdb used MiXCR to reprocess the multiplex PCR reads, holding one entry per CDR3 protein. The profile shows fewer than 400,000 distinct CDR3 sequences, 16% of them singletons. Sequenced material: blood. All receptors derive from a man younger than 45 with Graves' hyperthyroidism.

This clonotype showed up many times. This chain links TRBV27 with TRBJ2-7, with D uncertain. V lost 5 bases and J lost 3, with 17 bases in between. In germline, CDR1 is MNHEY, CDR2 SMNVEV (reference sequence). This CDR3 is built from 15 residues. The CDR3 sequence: CASSPYPGLDYEQYF. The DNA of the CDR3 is TGTGCCAGCAGTCCCTATCCCGGCCTAGACTACGAGCAGTACTTC.

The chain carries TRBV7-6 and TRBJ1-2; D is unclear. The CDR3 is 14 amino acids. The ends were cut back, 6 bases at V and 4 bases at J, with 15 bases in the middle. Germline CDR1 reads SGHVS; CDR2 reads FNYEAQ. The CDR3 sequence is CASSRGGPGYGYTF. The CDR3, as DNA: TGTGCCAGCAGTCGGGGAGGGCCGGGCTATGGCTACACCTTC.

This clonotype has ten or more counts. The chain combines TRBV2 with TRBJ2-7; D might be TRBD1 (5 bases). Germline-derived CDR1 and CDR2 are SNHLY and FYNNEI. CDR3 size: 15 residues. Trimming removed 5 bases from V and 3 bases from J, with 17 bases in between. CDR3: CASSPPPTRGYEQYF. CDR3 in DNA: TGTGCCAGCAGTCCCCCGCCTACAAGGGGCTACGAGCAGTACTTC.

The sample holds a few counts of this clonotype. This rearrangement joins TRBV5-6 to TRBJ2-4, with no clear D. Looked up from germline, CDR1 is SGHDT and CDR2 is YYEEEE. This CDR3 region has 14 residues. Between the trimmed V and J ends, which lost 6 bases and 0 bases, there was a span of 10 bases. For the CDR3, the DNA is TGTGCCAGCACCAAGGGTGTAGCCAAAAACATTCAGTACTTC. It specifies CASTKGVAKNIQYF.

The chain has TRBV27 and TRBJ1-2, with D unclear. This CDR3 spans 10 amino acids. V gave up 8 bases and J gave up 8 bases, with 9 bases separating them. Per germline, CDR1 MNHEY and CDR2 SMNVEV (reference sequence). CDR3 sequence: CASSAGGYTF. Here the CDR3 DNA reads TGTGCCAGCTCCGCGGGGGGCTACACCTTC.

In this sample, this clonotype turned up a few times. The CDR3 is CASSAGLAGQGVYEQYF. Written as DNA, the CDR3 is TGTGCCAGCTCGGCGGGACTAGCGGGTCAAGGGGTCTACGAGCAGTACTTC. J is TRBJ2-7 and V is TRBV3-1, with 12 bases that match TRBD2. Germline V gene lookup returns CDR1 LGHDT and CDR2 YNNKEL (reference sequence). The CDR3 sequence is 17 residues long. V was pared by 8 bases and J by 3 bases, with 14 bases of the junction left unmatched.

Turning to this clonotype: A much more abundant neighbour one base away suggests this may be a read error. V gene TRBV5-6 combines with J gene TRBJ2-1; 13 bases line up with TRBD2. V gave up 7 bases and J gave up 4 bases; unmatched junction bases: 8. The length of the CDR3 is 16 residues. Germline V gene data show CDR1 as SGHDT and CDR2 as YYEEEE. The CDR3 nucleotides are TGTGCCAGCGGCTACTGGACTAGCGGGAGTTACAATGAGCAGTTCTTC. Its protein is CASGYWTSGSYNEQFF.

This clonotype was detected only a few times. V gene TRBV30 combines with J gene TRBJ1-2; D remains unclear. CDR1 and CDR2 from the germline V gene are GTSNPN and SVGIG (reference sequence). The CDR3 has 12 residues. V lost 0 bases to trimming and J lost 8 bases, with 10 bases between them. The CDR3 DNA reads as TGTGCCTGGAGTGTAATCCGGAGGGGCTACACCTTC. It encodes CAWSVIRRGYTF.

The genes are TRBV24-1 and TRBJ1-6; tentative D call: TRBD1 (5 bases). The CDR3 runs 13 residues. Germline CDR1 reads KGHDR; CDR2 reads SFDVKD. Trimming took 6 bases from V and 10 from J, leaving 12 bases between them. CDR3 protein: CATSPQWGSPLHF. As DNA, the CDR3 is TGTGCCACCAGTCCCCAATGGGGGTCACCCCTCCACTTT.